The clone carrying this T cell receptor beta chain was counted between two and nine times. Methods used by the authors: Estimation of nucleated cell counts was performed using reference gene primer amplification. Assay used: immunoSEQ multiplex PCR; TCRdb lists only in-frame clones, some missing. That table gives V, J and clone size, and the DNA gave D and trimming. This sample has about 88,000 clones, with about 90% found just once. The CDR3 has 14 amino acids. V was shortened by 0 bases and J by 0 bases, with 7 bases between the two germline ends. CDR1 is SGHNT and CDR2 is YYREEE in the germline V gene (reference sequence). The sample comes from a study of blood T cell repertoires in COVID-19. Study at large: The origin of the acute and convalescent COVID-19 samples was the United States, Italy and Spain. In each case, the material was cDNA or gDNA derived from T cells, B-cell-depleted T cells, or PBMCs.

The rearrangement joins TRBV5-4 to TRBJ2-7; D not certain. This TCR derives from a male donor with acute or convalescent COVID-19. The material sequenced was peripheral blood. The CDR3 here is CASSLGANSYEQYF. DNA of the CDR3: TGTGCCAGCAGCTTGGGGGCGAACTCCTACGAGCAGTACTTC.